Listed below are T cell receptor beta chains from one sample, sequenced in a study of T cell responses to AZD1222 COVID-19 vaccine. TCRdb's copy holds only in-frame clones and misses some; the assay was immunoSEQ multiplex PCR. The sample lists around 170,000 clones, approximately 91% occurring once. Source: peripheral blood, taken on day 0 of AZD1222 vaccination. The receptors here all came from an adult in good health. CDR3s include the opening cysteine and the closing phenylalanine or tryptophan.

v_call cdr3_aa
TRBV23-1 CASSQRNQGYNEQFF
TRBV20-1 CSARFSETQYF
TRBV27 CASRGLSEKLFF
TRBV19 CASSIQGGYEQYF
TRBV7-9 CASSSGPWTDYGYTF
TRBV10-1 CANRPRTGVRSGYWNTEAFF
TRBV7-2 CASSPSRRQNQETQYF
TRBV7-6 CASSAGGSGSSYNEQFF
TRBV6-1 CASSDTSGSYEQYF
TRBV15 CATSLGSGQPQHF
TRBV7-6 CASSPLGGSGGAWTDTQYF
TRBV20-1 CSASVGSTEAFF
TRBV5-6 CASSTGTGLRTQYF
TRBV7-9 CASSPISREETQYF
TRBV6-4 CASSDRGAGYTF
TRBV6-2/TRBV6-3 CASSYSQGGPKDTDTQYF
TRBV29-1 CSLAPGVINNEQFF
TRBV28 CASSLGGAYGYTF
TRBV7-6 CASSRVGSSNTGELFF
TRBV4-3 CASSHTATASNSPLHF
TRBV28 CASSLGRGANTEAFF
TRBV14 CASSPQPTGGTEAFF
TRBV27 CASSSDPQLYNEKLFF
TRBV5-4 CASSRAGNIINEKLFF
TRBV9 CASSASGGRGQETQYF
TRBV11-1 CASSHLDRGLVETQYF
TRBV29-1 CSEDGYTF
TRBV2 CASSVWGTSYNSPLHF
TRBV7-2 CASSLGQGNTEAFF
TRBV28 CASSPMGSGATDTQYF
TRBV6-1 CASSEGGWMNTEAFF
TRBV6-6 CASSNRQGSNSYEQYF
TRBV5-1 CASSTTGESRNTIYF
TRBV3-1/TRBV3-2 CASGLQVYEQYF
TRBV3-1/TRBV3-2 CASSTQNSPLHF
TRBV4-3 CASSPYGPNTEAFF
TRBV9 CASSVRSGTGDSEAFF
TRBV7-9 CASSLVRITGELFF
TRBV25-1 CASSEPGTGISYGYTF